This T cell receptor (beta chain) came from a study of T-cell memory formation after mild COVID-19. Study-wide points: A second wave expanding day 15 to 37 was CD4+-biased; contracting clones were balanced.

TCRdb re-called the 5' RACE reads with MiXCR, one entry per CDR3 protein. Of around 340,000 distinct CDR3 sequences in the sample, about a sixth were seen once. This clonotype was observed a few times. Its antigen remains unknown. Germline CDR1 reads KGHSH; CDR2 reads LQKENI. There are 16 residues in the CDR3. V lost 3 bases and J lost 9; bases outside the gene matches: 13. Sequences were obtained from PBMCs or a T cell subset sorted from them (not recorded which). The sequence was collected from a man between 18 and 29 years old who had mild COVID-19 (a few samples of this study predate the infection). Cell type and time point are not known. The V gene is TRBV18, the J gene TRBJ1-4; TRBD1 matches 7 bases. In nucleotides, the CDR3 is TGTGCCAGCTCACCCGGATCCCCGGCGACAGGGCAAAAACTGTTTTTT. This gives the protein CASSPGSPATGQKLFF. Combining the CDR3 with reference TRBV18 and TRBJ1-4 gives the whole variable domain NAGVMQNPRHLVRRRGQEARLRCSPMKGHSHVYWYRQLPEEGLKFMVYLQKENIIDESGMPKERFSAEFPKEGPSILRIQQVVRGDSAAYFCASSPGSPATGQKLFFGSGTQLSVL.